Following are 14 T cell receptor beta chains from one sample sequenced in a study of spatial heterogeneity in lung cancer. TCRdb independently ran MiXCR on the 5' RACE reads; one entry per CDR3 protein. This table holds tens of thousands of distinct CDR3 sequences, about an eighth found once. Stated time point: sample taken at primary tumor resection. The input material, whole RNA from tumor, nontumor lung or frozen PBMC, was sequenced unsorted. The specimen comprised PBMCs, sampled at surgery. The receptors stem from a male donor with early-stage non-small cell lung cancer.

There are a few counts of this clonotype. The chain couples TRBV27 to TRBJ2-4; perhaps TRBD2 as D (6 bases). The CDR3 runs to 15 residues. The germline CDR1 and CDR2 sequences are MNHEY and SMNVEV (reference sequence). The V end was cut by 2 bases, the J end by 2 bases, with 10 bases between. The CDR3 DNA follows: TGTGCCAGCAGTTTACGGGAGTGGTCCAAAAACATTCAGTACTTC. Its protein is CASSLREWSKNIQYF.

In this sample, this clonotype turned up a few times. The chain employs TRBV7-6 and TRBJ2-2; no definite D call. Germline loops: CDR1 SGHVS, CDR2 FNYEAQ. The CDR3 contains 15 residues. Trimming shortened V by 5 bases and J by 6 bases, and 16 bases separated the two germline ends. The CDR3 reads CASSPRTQVSGELFF. CDR3 nucleotides: TGTGCCAGCAGCCCCCGGACCCAAGTCTCCGGGGAGCTGTTTTTT.

This clonotype was found a few times. The chain is built from TRBV2 and TRBJ1-5; D is uncertain. V lost 7 bases and J lost 0, with 7 bases in between. CDR1 is SNHLY, CDR2 FYNNEI, per germline. The CDR3 runs to 13 residues. The CDR3 is CASTVYSNQPQHF. The CDR3 region has the DNA TGTGCCAGCACAGTATATAGCAATCAGCCCCAGCATTTT.

The chain employs TRBV11-1 and TRBJ2-5; D possibly matches TRBD1 or TRBD2 (5 bases each). The CDR3 runs to 13 residues. The germline V gene encodes CDR1 SGHAT and CDR2 FQDESV (reference sequence). V shed 0 bases and J shed 5 bases, with 7 bases lying between them. The CDR3: CASSLAGDETQYF. The CDR3 coding sequence is TGTGCCAGCAGCTTAGCAGGGGACGAGACCCAGTACTTC.

V is TRBV5-5 and J is TRBJ2-1, with D maybe TRBD2 (7 bases). Trimming took off 2 bases at V and 8 bases at J, with 20 bases between the two ends. The CDR3 length is 16 residues. Germline-derived CDR1 and CDR2 are SGHKS and YYEKEE (reference sequence). CDR3 nucleotide sequence: TGTGCCAGCAGCTTTAAAGGGGGAGGGCAGGAAGATGAGCAGTTCTTC. Encoded protein: CASSFKGGGQEDEQFF. The variable domain in full, with the rest retrieved from reference TRBV5-5 and TRBJ2-1, is DAGVTQSPTHLIKTRGQQVTLRCSPISGHKSVSWYQQVLGQGPQFIFQYYEKEERGRGNFPDRFSARQFPNYSSELNVNALLLGDSALYLCASSFKGGGQEDEQFFGPGTRLTVL.

This clonotype was observed a handful of times. The chain has TRBV5-4 and TRBJ1-2; TRBD1 aligns across 7 bases. Germline V gives CDR1 SGHNT, CDR2 YYREEE (reference sequence). With V trimmed by 2 bases and J by 4 bases, 5 bases remained unmatched. This CDR3 has 14 amino acids. This CDR3 reads CASSFSGQPYGYTF. DNA of the CDR3: TGTGCCAGCAGCTTTTCGGGACAGCCCTATGGCTACACCTTC.

This clonotype occurred a few times. The chain joins TRBV7-2 to TRBJ2-1, with 8 bases matching TRBD2. This CDR3 is built from 15 residues. The V and J ends lost 6 bases and 5 bases, in that order; junction bases with no gene match: 9. Germline lookup yields CDR1 SGHTA and CDR2 FQGNSA. CDR3 region: CASSPFSGNHNEQFF. In DNA, the CDR3 is TGTGCCAGCAGTCCCTTTAGCGGGAATCACAATGAGCAGTTCTTC. Full variable domain (rest looked up from reference TRBV7-2 and TRBJ2-1): GAGVSQSPSNKVTEKGKDVELRCDPISGHTALYWYRQSLGQGLEFLIYFQGNSAPDKSGLPSDRFSAERTGGSVSTLTIQRTQQEDSAVYLCASSPFSGNHNEQFFGPGTRLTVL.

The rearrangement uses TRBV29-1 and TRBJ1-1; 11 bases agree with TRBD1. The trim removed 6 bases at V and 11 bases at J, leaving 8 bases unmatched. CDR1 is SQVTM, CDR2 ANQGSEA, per germline. This CDR3 has 12 amino acids. The CDR3 loop is CSVVGQGVDAFF. The CDR3 bases are TGCAGCGTCGTGGGACAGGGGGTTGACGCTTTCTTT. Drawing the rest from reference TRBV29-1 and TRBJ1-1, the complete variable domain is SAVISQKPSRDICQRGTSLTIQCQVDSQVTMMFWYRQQPGQSLTLIATANQGSEATYESGFVIDKFPISRPNLTFSTLTVSNMSPEDSSIYLCSVVGQGVDAFFGQGTRLTVV.

The CDR3 bases are TGTGCCAGCAGCCCACGACAGGGTACCTACGAGCAGTACTTC. Its protein is CASSPRQGTYEQYF. The chain has TRBV7-9 and TRBJ2-7; 7 bases agree with TRBD1. The V gene end was trimmed by 5 bases and the J gene end by 2 bases; junction bases not matched to a gene: 6. CDR1 is SEHNR, CDR2 FQNEAQ, per germline (reference sequence). CDR3 length: 14 amino acids.

This clonotype came up many times. J is TRBJ2-1 and V is TRBV2; no clear D. Trimming removed 11 bases from V and 8 bases from J, with 28 bases in between. Per the germline V gene, CDR1 is SNHLY and CDR2 is FYNNEI. This CDR3 spans 16 amino acids. The CDR3 reads CAGASRSLSSGDEQFF. The CDR3 DNA reads TGTGCCGGAGCTAGTAGAAGCCTCTCCTCAGGAGATGAGCAGTTCTTC.

To note about this clonotype: A much larger clone lies one base from this, so it may be a read error. The genes are TRBV28 and TRBJ2-2; D unclear. V was clipped by 10 bases and J by 7 bases, with 19 bases between them. The CDR3 runs 14 residues. Germline CDR1 is MDHEN and CDR2 is SYDVKM. CDR3 sequence: CATSRQTYSGELFF. CDR3 DNA: TGTGCCACCTCTCGGCAGACTTACAGCGGGGAGCTGTTTTTT.

The chain uses TRBV10-1 and TRBJ2-7; D is ambiguous. Trimming shortened V by 2 bases and J by 6 bases, and 11 bases separated the two germline ends. The germline V gene has CDR1 WNHNN and CDR2 SYGVQD (reference sequence). The CDR3 loop spans 13 amino acids. The CDR3, as DNA: TGCGCCAGCAGTGAGCCCGGAGCTCTCGAGCAGTACTTC. As protein: CASSEPGALEQYF.

This clonotype was seen just once. A single base separates this from a much larger clone, so it may be a read error. V and J are TRBV14 and TRBJ2-5; the D call may be TRBD1 or TRBD2 (6 bases each). The germline CDR1 and CDR2 sequences are SGHDN and FVKESK. The CDR3 runs to 15 residues. The germline V and J ends were trimmed by 6 bases and 5 bases, with 19 bases remaining between them. In DNA form, the CDR3 reads TGTGCCAGCAGTCCCCGGGGGCCTTCGGCGGAGACCCAGTACTTC. Translated, it gives CASSPRGPSAETQYF.

This chain connects TRBV11-1 to TRBJ2-3, with TRBD2 matching over 9 bases. Germline V gene sequence: CDR1 SGHAT, CDR2 FQDESV (reference sequence). The CDR3 spans 15 residues. V trimming: 5 bases; J trimming: 6 bases; junction bases outside the gene matches: 9. CDR3 sequence: CASSQWREGLDTQYF. Written as DNA, the CDR3 is TGTGCCAGCAGCCAGTGGCGGGAGGGCCTGGATACGCAGTATTTT.